A single T cell receptor (beta chain) is shown here with its context. Its cognate antigen is unknown. The sample belongs to a study of cytomegalovirus exposure and HLA in healthy donors. Whole-study results and caveats: Among the CMV-associated chains, three were confirmed in vitro as specific for CMV antigens.

The CDR3 loop spans 13 amino acids. V lost 5 bases and J 7 bases, leaving 14 bases between the germline ends. Looked up from germline, CDR1 is SGHDN and CDR2 is FVKESK. Using immunoSEQ multiplex PCR, the repertoire was profiled, and TCRdb retains in-frame clones only, with some absent. The table shows about 79,000 clones, with over 85% occurring only once. Input material: PBMCs. The rearrangement uses TRBV14 and TRBJ1-2, with TRBD1 as a possible D gene (5 bases). The clonotype was recovered from a woman under 40 in good health and CMV-seronegative. The DNA for the CDR3 is TGTGCCAGCAGCGTCAGAAGGGGCAGTGGCTACACCTTC. This gives the protein CASSVRRGSGYTF.